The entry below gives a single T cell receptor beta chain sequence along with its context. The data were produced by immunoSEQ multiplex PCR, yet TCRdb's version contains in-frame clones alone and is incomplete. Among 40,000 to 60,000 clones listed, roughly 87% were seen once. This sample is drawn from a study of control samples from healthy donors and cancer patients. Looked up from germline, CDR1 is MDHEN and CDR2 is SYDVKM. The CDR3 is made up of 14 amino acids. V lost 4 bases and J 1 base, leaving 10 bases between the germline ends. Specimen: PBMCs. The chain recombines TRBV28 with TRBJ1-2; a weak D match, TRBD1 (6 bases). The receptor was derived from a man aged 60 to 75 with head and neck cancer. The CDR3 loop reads CASSSAGVNYGYTF. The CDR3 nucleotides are TGTGCCAGCAGTTCCGCAGGGGTTAACTATGGCTACACCTTC.